The sequence of this T cell receptor beta chain was determined in a study of blood T cells in healthy people across ages. Study findings and constraints: Percentage of naive T cells showed a strong correlation with TCR beta diversity. Getting older went along with TCR beta diversity per million T cells dropping roughly linearly.

The CDR3 covers 10 residues. The germline CDR1 and CDR2 sequences are SQVTM and ANQGSEA. The V and J ends lost 8 bases and 6 bases respectively, with 10 bases between them. The authors ran a second PCR of 7 to 11 cycles using a sample-barcoded 5' primer and a J-beta primer mix. A 12-random-nucleotide template-switch adaptor tagged each cDNA molecule. TCRdb itself ran the 5' RACE reads through MiXCR, one entry per CDR3 protein. The data show hundreds of thousands of distinct CDR3 sequences, 40% to 50% seen once. Concerning this clonotype itself: Its antigen is unknown.

Specimen: blood. The TCR was taken from a man in his 60s in good health. V and J are TRBV29-1 and TRBJ1-2; D unclear. For the CDR3, the DNA is TGCAGCCCCCGAGAGGATGGCTACACCTTC. Translation gives CSPREDGYTF.